This T cell receptor (beta chain) was retrieved from a study of PD-1 blockade in classical Hodgkin lymphoma. Study context: Every 2 weeks, patients got 3 mg/kg intravenous nivolumab.

Here immunoSEQ multiplex PCR was the method, and the copy in TCRdb shows in-frame clones only, minus some. The sample has about 12,000 clones, around 80% seen once. The study, taken as a whole, reports: CD8+ TCR diversity did not rise significantly by C4D1, unlike CD4+. Those achieving complete response showed baseline diversity like newly diagnosed patients. Diminished baseline TCR diversity has been reported in newly diagnosed patients relative to healthy donors.

The V segment lost 6 bases and the J segment 0 bases; nucleotides outside the gene matches: 6. Germline V lookup: CDR1 SQVTM, CDR2 ANQGSEA. The CDR3 sequence is 15 residues long. Every one of the patients relapsed after autologous stem cell transplantation (brentuximab vedotin exposure was variable). As to this clone: Its antigen remains unidentified.

This chain joins TRBV29-1 and TRBJ1-4; TRBD1 matches at 8 bases. The source of this sequence is a human donor with classical Hodgkin lymphoma. The sequences come from peripheral blood mononuclear cells (PBMCs), collected at baseline. CDR3 residues: CSVRTQGATNEKLFF. CDR3 nucleotide sequence: TGCAGCGTCCGAACACAGGGGGCAACTAATGAAAAACTGTTTTTT. The full variable domain, with the rest looked up from reference TRBV29-1 and TRBJ1-4, is SAVISQKPSRDICQRGTSLTIQCQVDSQVTMMFWYRQQPGQSLTLIATANQGSEATYESGFVIDKFPISRPNLTFSTLTVSNMSPEDSSIYLCSVRTQGATNEKLFFGSGTQLSVL.